The 9 T cell receptor beta chains given below trace back to one sample, sequenced in a study of T cells in Graves' hyperthyroidism and ophthalmopathy. TCR beta CDR3 sequences were amplified from RNA transcripts. The HTBI primer set drove a first-round RT-PCR of the TCR CDR3. TCRdb itself ran the multiplex PCR reads through MiXCR, one entry per CDR3 protein. The repertoire consists of around 490,000 distinct CDR3 sequences, with 15% to 20% occurring once and the leading ten covering 47%. Sequenced sample: blood. The source is a middle-aged man with Graves' ophthalmopathy.

The chain has TRBV7-9 and TRBJ2-7; 10 positions match TRBD1. Germline-derived CDR1 and CDR2 are SEHNR and FQNEAQ (reference sequence). This CDR3 has 18 residues. Losses at the gene ends were 5 bases for V and 0 bases for J; bases not matched to a gene: 13. CDR3 region: CASSPRGGTGATSYEQYF. CDR3 coding DNA: TGTGCCAGCAGCCCCCGGGGGGGGACAGGGGCCACCTCCTACGAGCAGTACTTC.

Notes on this clonotype: One junction end does not reproduce the germline sequence, and a read error may be involved. V usage is TRBV6-1 and J usage is TRBJ2-7; a weak D match, TRBD2 (6 bases). Germline CDR1 reads MNHNS; CDR2 reads SASEGT. The CDR3 is made up of 16 amino acids. The CDR3 reads CASSLPGGSGYYEQCF. Here the CDR3 DNA reads TGTGCCAGCAGTCTTCCTGGTGGTAGCGGATACTACGAGCAGTGCTTC.

This clonotype was picked up one time. CDR3 in DNA: TGTGCCAGCAGTCCCGGACAGGAAAACACCGGGGAGCTGTTTTTT. As protein: CASSPGQENTGELFF. The chain links TRBV5-4 to TRBJ2-2; 7 bases line up with TRBD1. Trimming cost V 5 bases and J 2 bases; bases outside gene matches: 6. In germline, CDR1 is SGHNT, CDR2 YYREEE (reference sequence). CDR3 length equals 15 residues.

In this sample, this clonotype turned up many times. The chain links TRBV6-1 to TRBJ2-5; weak D call: TRBD2 (5 bases). CDR1 MNHNS and CDR2 SASEGT come from the germline V gene. This CDR3 spans 11 amino acids. The germline V and J ends were trimmed by 5 bases and 5 bases, with 6 bases remaining between them. The DNA of the CDR3 is TGTGCCAGCAGTTGGGAGGAGACCCAGTACTTC. It specifies CASSWEETQYF.

This clonotype occurred many times. The DNA of the CDR3 is TGTGCCAGCAGTTGGACTAGCGGGAGCCGATCGCTCCAAGAGACCCAGTACTTC. Translated, it gives CASSWTSGSRSLQETQYF. This chain connects TRBV27 to TRBJ2-5; 13 nucleotides align to TRBD2. Trimming removed 4 bases from V and 1 base from J; junction bases left unmatched: 9. This CDR3 has 18 residues. Germline lookup yields CDR1 MNHEY and CDR2 SMNVEV (reference sequence).

This clonotype showed up many times. The chain employs TRBV5-1 and TRBJ2-7; the match to TRBD2 covers 7 bases. The V segment lost 0 bases and the J segment 6 bases; nucleotides outside the gene matches: 15. In germline, CDR1 is SGHRS, CDR2 YFSETQ. The CDR3 is made up of 17 amino acids. This CDR3 is CASSLGVLGGGMGEQYF. CDR3 coding DNA: TGCGCCAGCAGCTTGGGAGTTCTTGGCGGGGGAATGGGCGAGCAGTACTTC.

This clonotype was counted many times. The chain uses TRBV12-3 or TRBV12-4 and TRBJ2-5, with 7 bases aligning to TRBD1. V lost 2 bases to trimming and J lost 1 base; unmatched junction nucleotides: 7. CDR3 length: 16 residues. The CDR3 protein is CASSLMTGLLQETQYF. CDR3 nucleotide sequence: TGTGCCAGCAGTTTAATGACAGGGCTACTCCAAGAGACCCAGTACTTC.

This clonotype showed up many times. This CDR3 reads CASGLQDNSPLHF. The CDR3 DNA reads as TGTGCCAGTGGGCTACAGGATAATTCACCCCTCCACTTT. The chain couples TRBV19 to TRBJ1-6, with D perhaps TRBD1 (5 bases). The CDR3 spans 13 residues. V was pared by 8 bases and J by 5 bases, with 10 bases between. Germline CDR1 reads LNHDA; CDR2 reads SQIVND (reference sequence). Filled out from reference TRBV19 and TRBJ1-6, the complete variable domain reads DGGITQSPKYLFRKEGQNVTLSCEQNLNHDAMYWYRQDPGQGLRLIYYSQIVNDFQKGDIAEGYSVSREKKESFPLTVTSAQKNPTAFYLCASGLQDNSPLHFGNGTRLTVT.

The chain uses TRBV27 and TRBJ1-1, with D possibly being TRBD1 (6 bases). This CDR3 contains 12 residues. Deletions cut 6 bases from V and 10 bases from J, with 15 bases between. Germline lookup yields CDR1 MNHEY and CDR2 SMNVEV (reference sequence). Here the CDR3 DNA reads TGTGCCAGCAGACCTGACAGGACTCGAGCTTTCTTT. Its protein is CASRPDRTRAFF.